These 18 T cell receptor beta chains came from one sample sequenced in a study of shared clonotypes between healthy human individuals. TCRdb's table, derived via immunoSEQ multiplex PCR, lists solely in-frame clones and lacks some. The repertoire includes over a million clones, 75% to 80% of them detected once, and 0.52% sits in the top ten. The sample was memory CD4+ T cells from PBMCs. Stated subset: CD45RA-negative fraction. These receptors were taken from a man between 18 and 29 years old in good health. Some clones in this sample may be carry-over from other donors' samples.

The chain joins TRBV7-9 to TRBJ2-7; TRBD1 matches 9 bases. Germline lookup yields CDR1 SEHNR and CDR2 FQNEAQ (reference sequence). This CDR3 contains 14 residues. The ends lost 0 bases at V and 7 bases at J; junction bases unmatched: 4. CDR3 region: CASSLAVGQGEQYF. In nucleotides, the CDR3 is TGTGCCAGCAGCTTAGCAGTGGGACAGGGAGAGCAGTACTTC. Filled out from reference TRBV7-9 and TRBJ2-7, the complete variable domain reads DTGVSQNPRHKITKRGQNVTFRCDPISEHNRLYWYRQTLGQGPEFLTYFQNEAQLEKSRLLSDRFSAERPKGSFSTLEIQRTEQGDSAMYLCASSLAVGQGEQYFGPGTRLTVT.

CDR3 coding DNA: TGCGCCAGCAGTGTGTTTTCTAGCGGGATTGGGGAGACCCAGTACTTC. Encoded protein: CASSVFSSGIGETQYF. The genes are TRBV10-2 and TRBJ2-5, with 9 nucleotides matching TRBD2. The trim removed 4 bases at V and 5 bases at J, leaving 11 bases unmatched. Germline V gene data show CDR1 as WSHSY and CDR2 as SAAADI. The CDR3 covers 16 residues.

Worth noting for this clone: At the DNA level, this CDR3 is encoded by other sequences in the same sample as well. CDR3 DNA sequence: TGCGCCAGCAGCTTTCAGGGGAGCACCGGGGAGCTGTTTTTT. It specifies CASSFQGSTGELFF. V usage is TRBV5-1 and J usage is TRBJ2-2, with D perhaps TRBD1 (6 bases). Trimming removed 2 bases from V and 4 bases from J, with 9 bases in between. The CDR3 contains 14 residues. Looked up from germline, CDR1 is SGHRS and CDR2 is YFSETQ. Variable domain in full (rest from reference TRBV5-1 and TRBJ2-2): KAGVTQTPRYLIKTRGQQVTLSCSPISGHRSVSWYQQTPGQGLQFLFEYFSETQRNKGNFPGRFSGRQFSNSRSEMNVSTLELGDSALYLCASSFQGSTGELFFGEGSRLTVL.

On this clone itself: Distinct nucleotide sequences in the sample also encode this CDR3. J is TRBJ1-6 and V is TRBV28; D not certain. This CDR3 contains 15 residues. The V end was cut by 6 bases, the J end by 0 bases, with 9 bases between. Per the germline V gene, CDR1 is MDHEN and CDR2 is SYDVKM. In nucleotides, the CDR3 is TGTGCCAGCAGACTCTCTAGCTCCTATAATTCACCCCTCCACTTT. This codes for CASRLSSSYNSPLHF.

This chain joins TRBV28 and TRBJ2-2, with 8 bases fitting TRBD2. Per the germline V gene, CDR1 is MDHEN and CDR2 is SYDVKM. V lost 6 bases, J lost 3 bases, and 6 bases stayed unmatched. This CDR3 has 15 residues. The CDR3 loop is CASSEIAGYTGELFF. CDR3 nucleotides: TGTGCCAGCAGCGAGATAGCGGGGTACACCGGGGAGCTGTTTTTT.

This CDR3 reads CASSPQRVETQYF. CDR3 DNA sequence: TGTGCCAGCAGCCCCCAGCGGGTAGAGACCCAGTACTTC. The chain links TRBV4-2 to TRBJ2-5; a weak D match, TRBD2 (6 bases). The V gene lost 4 bases and the J gene lost 4 bases, with 10 bases spanning the gap. Germline loops: CDR1 LGHNA, CDR2 YNFKEQ. This CDR3 is built from 13 residues.

J is TRBJ1-5 and V is TRBV7-9, with D uncertain. The V gene's germline CDR1 is SEHNR and CDR2 FQNEAQ (reference sequence). The CDR3 runs to 16 residues. V lost 2 bases to trimming and J lost 0 bases, with 11 bases between them. The CDR3 loop reads CASSLSWRNSNQPQHF. As DNA, the CDR3 is TGTGCCAGCAGCTTAAGTTGGCGGAATAGCAATCAGCCCCAGCATTTT.

This clone was recorded many times. V usage is TRBV11-1 and J usage is TRBJ2-7; 14 bases agree with TRBD2. V was pared by 4 bases and J by 13 bases, with 12 bases of the junction left unmatched. Germline V CDR1 and CDR2: SGHAT, FQDESV (reference sequence). This CDR3 is 15 amino acids long. This CDR3 reads CASSSTGTSGSGRYF. CDR3 DNA sequence: TGTGCCAGCAGCTCAACCGGGACTAGCGGGAGCGGGAGATACTTC.

This clone was counted a few times. The V call is TRBV27, the J call TRBJ1-5; 7 positions agree with TRBD1. The CDR3 is made up of 14 amino acids. With V trimmed by 5 bases and J by 7 bases, 8 bases remained unmatched. Germline V lookup: CDR1 MNHEY, CDR2 SMNVEV (reference sequence). The CDR3 spells CASSPRTGGQPQHF. The DNA for the CDR3 is TGTGCCAGCAGTCCTAGGACAGGTGGGCAGCCCCAGCATTTT.

This clone occurred once. The V gene is TRBV4-1, the J gene TRBJ1-4, with D perhaps matching TRBD1 (5 bases). The CDR3 is 14 amino acids. Trimming removed 4 bases at V and 7 bases at J, with 13 bases between. Per germline, CDR1 MGHRA and CDR2 YSYEKL. CDR3 sequence (DNA): TGCGCCAGCAGCCCTATGGGGGTAGGTGAAAAACTGTTTTTT. It codes for CASSPMGVGEKLFF.

This clone was found a few times. Within the sample, other DNA sequences also encode this same CDR3. This chain uses TRBV11-2 with TRBJ2-7; no definite D call. This CDR3 has 11 residues. Trimming pared 5 bases from V and 4 bases from J, leaving 6 bases between. CDR1 SGHAT and CDR2 FQNNGV come from the germline V gene. The CDR3 loop reads CASSPGYEQYF. The CDR3 nucleotides are TGTGCCAGCAGCCCAGGATACGAGCAGTACTTC.

The chain combines TRBV28 with TRBJ2-3, with a weak D call TRBD1 (6 bases). V lost 5 bases, J lost 1 base, and 16 bases lay in between. The V gene's germline CDR1 is MDHEN and CDR2 SYDVKM. The CDR3 runs to 16 residues. The DNA for the CDR3 is TGTGCCAGCAGTCCCCTTCCGGGACAAGGCACAGATACGCAGTATTTT. Translated: CASSPLPGQGTDTQYF.

The gene calls are TRBV4-1 and TRBJ2-5; the D call may be TRBD1 or TRBD2 (5 bases each). Germline assignment: CDR1 MGHRA and CDR2 YSYEKL. Trimming cost V 5 bases and J 3 bases, with 16 bases left between them. The CDR3 spans 15 residues. The CDR3 nucleotides read TGCGCCAGCAGCGACCGTCGAGGGGATAAAGAGACCCAGTACTTC. Translated: CASSDRRGDKETQYF.

The chain has TRBV7-8 and TRBJ2-3; 9 bases agree with TRBD2. Germline values: CDR1 SGHVS, CDR2 FQNEAQ. The junction had 7 bases not matched to a gene; V was cut back by 2 bases and J by 1 base. The length of the CDR3 is 17 residues. Here the CDR3 reads CASSLRGRASRTDTQYF. The DNA of the CDR3 is TGTGCCAGCAGCTTACGCGGGAGGGCTTCCCGCACAGATACGCAGTATTTT.

The genes are TRBV6-5 and TRBJ2-7, with D possibly TRBD2 on 6 matching bases. With 7 bases removed from V and 2 bases from J, the gap between germline ends came to 15 bases. CDR3 length equals 14 residues. Germline CDR1 MNHEY, CDR2 SVGAGI. CDR3 nucleotide sequence: TGTGCCAGCACCCGGTCGGGGGAGGCCTACGAGCAGTACTTC. Its protein is CASTRSGEAYEQYF.

V is TRBV6-6 and J is TRBJ1-1; 7 bases agree with TRBD1. Trimming at V came to 8 bases and at J to 3 bases, leaving 6 bases not matched to a gene. The CDR3 has 13 residues. Germline loops: CDR1 MNHNY, CDR2 SVGAGI (reference sequence). The CDR3 reads CASDRDGDTEAFF. The DNA for the CDR3 is TGTGCCAGCGACAGGGATGGGGACACTGAAGCTTTCTTT.

The V gene is TRBV29-1, the J gene TRBJ2-7, with D perhaps assigned TRBD1 or TRBD2 (5 bases each). Trimming stripped 3 bases from V and 9 bases from J, with 12 bases between. Germline-derived CDR1 and CDR2 are SQVTM and ANQGSEA. CDR3 size: 11 residues. The CDR3: CSVDLGVGQYF. The DNA of the CDR3 is TGCAGCGTTGATTTGGGGGTCGGGCAGTACTTC.

The chain recombines TRBV2 with TRBJ1-1; D might be TRBD1 (5 bases). The germline V and J ends were trimmed by 4 bases and 7 bases, with 16 bases remaining between them. The length of the CDR3 is 14 residues. CDR1 and CDR2 (germline): SNHLY, FYNNEI. This CDR3 is CASSVLSGLVEAFF. The CDR3 DNA follows: TGTGCCAGCAGTGTCTTGTCAGGGCTAGTTGAAGCTTTCTTT.